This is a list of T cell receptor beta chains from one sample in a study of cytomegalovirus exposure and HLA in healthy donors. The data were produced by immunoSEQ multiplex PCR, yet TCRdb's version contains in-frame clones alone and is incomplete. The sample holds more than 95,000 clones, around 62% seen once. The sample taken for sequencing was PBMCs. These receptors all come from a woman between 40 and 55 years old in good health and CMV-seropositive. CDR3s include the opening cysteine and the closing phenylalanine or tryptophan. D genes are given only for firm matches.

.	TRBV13	CASSSKWDFQETQYF
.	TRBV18	CASSPRLTDTQYF
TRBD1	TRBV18	CASSRQVTGINEQFF
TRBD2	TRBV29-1	CSVPAGVSAGELFF
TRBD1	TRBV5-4	CASSEGAGGLNTEAFF
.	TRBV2	CASSLLGTDTQYF
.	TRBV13	CASSSSQNNEQFF
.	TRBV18	CASSRTQGRRTEIHGYTF
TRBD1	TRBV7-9	CASSLGQGGQPQHF
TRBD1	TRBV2	CASTPRGAGKSSNQPQHF
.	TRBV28	CASSLTLLTDTQYF
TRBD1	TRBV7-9	CASSDWGQGDEKLFF
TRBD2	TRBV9	CASNPGTSGNYNEQFF
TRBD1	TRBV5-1	CASKSGQGGNSPLHF
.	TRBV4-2	CASSQDPRRRDIKYEQYF
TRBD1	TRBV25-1	CASSEGTGVYEQYF
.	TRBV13	CASSLDLRSEQYF
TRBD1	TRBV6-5	CASKQGANSEQFF
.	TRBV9	CASSVSENTGELFF
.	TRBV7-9	CASSLGSFGNTEAFF
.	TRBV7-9	CSSSRGGELFF
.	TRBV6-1	CASSETGISYNEQFF
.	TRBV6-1	CASSVRAALGGYTF
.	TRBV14	CASSYMGRETQETQYF
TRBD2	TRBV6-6	CASSWTSGYEQYF
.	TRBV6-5	CASSYGIPGSSYEQYF
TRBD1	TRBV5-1	CASSLSRQGAGGELFF
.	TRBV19	CASTGVGNYGYTF
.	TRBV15	CATSRVLNTGELFF
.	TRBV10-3	CAISESYRADGYTF
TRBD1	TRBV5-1	CASSEDRAGNTIYF
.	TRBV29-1	CSVDPGLYNEQFF
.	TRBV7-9	CASSLVRFEQYF
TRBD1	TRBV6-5	CASSSGQGRPGELFF
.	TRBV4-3	CASSQAGDGYEQYF
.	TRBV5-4	CASSQPGNTEAFF
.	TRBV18	CASSPSPGGREGDNQPQHF
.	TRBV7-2	CASSLFTGLNLNYGYTF
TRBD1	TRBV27	CASSLSGQGAWEKLFF
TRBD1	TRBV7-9	CASSGTGGEGYTF
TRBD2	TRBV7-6	CASSFLIAGGTDTQYF